The T cell receptor beta chain under discussion was sequenced for a study of control samples from healthy donors and cancer patients (dated by TCRdb to 2020 to 2021). Library preparation used the immunoSEQ multiplex PCR assay. TCRdb re-hosts the immuneACCESS table, in-frame sequences only. Its copies lack some clones; in the studies checked, an unresolved V gene accounts for under half of them, and the cause for the rest is not known. The sample yields some 150,000 clones; about 94% were counted once. Of the sample, approximately 5.7% falls within the top ten clones. Looking up the germline V gene yields CDR1 SGHRS and CDR2 YFSETQ. The CDR3 runs 14 amino acids, cysteine and phenylalanine included. Kept here is only the CDR3 DNA, which spans 42 bases and is read in frame from base 1. Trimmed from V: 4 bases; trimmed from J: 3 bases; junction bases lacking a gene match: 3. To note about this clone: The clone's antigen remains unknown. No base quality values were provided; no much bigger clone lies one nucleotide off. The sample contains more than one DNA sequence encoding this CDR3.

The sequence joins TRBV5-1 to TRBJ1-5; 8 of the junction bases match TRBD1. The receptor comes from a man aged 40-55 years in good health. Sequenced material: blood. DNA sequence: TGCGCCAGCAGCCTGACAGGGGTCAATCAGCCCCAGCATTTT. The resulting protein is CASSLTGVNQPQHF. The full variable domain, with segments outside the CDR3 supplied by the reference TRBV5-1 and TRBJ1-5 proteins, appears as KAGVTQTPRYLIKTRGQQVTLSCSPISGHRSVSWYQQTPGQGLQFLFEYFSETQRNKGNFPGRFSGRQFSNSRSEMNVSTLELGDSALYLCASSLTGVNQPQHFGDGTRLSIL.